These T cell receptor beta chains were read from a single sample in a study of CD8 T cells in Susac syndrome. TCRdb recomputed calls from the immunoSEQ multiplex PCR reads with MiXCR, one row per CDR3 protein. The sample lists approximately 74,000 distinct CDR3 sequences; more than 85% were seen once. Input material: CD4+ T cells from PBMCs. The receptor set was obtained from a human donor with Susac syndrome. CDR3s include the opening cysteine and the closing phenylalanine or tryptophan. A D gene is named only where the DNA matches it firmly. For some rows the clone size is stated as once, few or many, or as a class when expanded; others skip it.

CDR3aa,CDR3nt,j_gene,abundance,v_gene,d_gene
CASNPGQQETQYF,TGCGCCAGCAATCCTGGCCAGCAAGAGACCCAGTACTTC,TRBJ2-5,once,TRBV5-1,-
CTTGDREKNEQFF,TGCACCACTGGGGACAGGGAGAAAAATGAGCAGTTCTTC,TRBJ2-1,-,TRBV29-1,TRBD1
CASSFSGDEQYF,TGTGCCAGCAGCTTCTCAGGGGACGAGCAGTACTTC,TRBJ2-7,-,TRBV7-3,-
CASGRSFSTDTQYF,TGTGCCAGCGGTCGTTCGTTTAGCACAGATACGCAGTATTTT,TRBJ2-3,-,TRBV27,-
CASSFASDSYNEQFF,TGTGCCAGCAGCTTCGCTAGCGATTCGTACAATGAGCAGTTCTTC,TRBJ2-1,-,TRBV7-2,-
CAWSESEDSPLHF,TGTGCCTGGAGTGAATCAGAGGATTCACCCCTCCACTTT,TRBJ1-6,-,TRBV30,-
CASSSLDRQQFF,TGCGCCAGCAGCTCGTTAGACAGACAGCAGTTCTTC,TRBJ2-1,-,TRBV5-1,-
CASIWGEAGANVRTF,TGTGCCAGCATCTGGGGGGAAGCTGGGGCCAACGTCCGGACTTTC,TRBJ2-6,-,TRBV12-3/TRBV12-4,-
CAWRGPLDGVSPLHF,TGTGCCTGGAGGGGGCCCCTCGATGGAGTTTCACCCCTCCACTTT,TRBJ1-6,-,TRBV30,-
CASSLSGQPSDTQYF,TGCGCCAGCAGCTTGTCGGGACAGCCCTCAGATACGCAGTATTTT,TRBJ2-3,-,TRBV5-1,TRBD1
CASSLIAGPSGTFQETQYF,TGTGCCAGCAGTCTTATCGCGGGACCAAGCGGGACCTTCCAAGAGACCCAGTACTTC,TRBJ2-5,-,TRBV7-2,TRBD2
CASSHLNQPQHF,TGTGCCAGCAGCCATCTAAATCAGCCCCAGCATTTT,TRBJ1-5,once,TRBV14,-
CASSVNSRLTSYEQYF,TGTGCCAGCAGCGTCAACTCGCGCCTTACCTCCTACGAGCAGTACTTC,TRBJ2-7,-,TRBV7-8,-
CASRTGTGNYGYTF,TGTGCCAGCAGGACCGGGACGGGTAACTATGGCTACACCTTC,TRBJ1-2,-,TRBV6-6,-
CASSSQGRTEAFF,TGTGCCAGCAGTTCCCAGGGGAGAACTGAAGCTTTCTTT,TRBJ1-1,once,TRBV27,-
CAWTPERAGGYTF,TGTGCCTGGACACCGGAGAGAGCGGGCGGCTACACCTTC,TRBJ1-2,-,TRBV7-2,-
CASTHWPQGLRDRVEAFF,TGCGCCAGCACCCATTGGCCTCAGGGTTTGAGGGACCGTGTGGAAGCTTTCTTT,TRBJ1-1,-,TRBV5-1,-
CSVGPRQAKGEQYF,TGCAGCGTTGGTCCCCGCCAGGCTAAAGGGGAGCAGTACTTC,TRBJ2-7,few,TRBV29-1,-
CSARDRGLEAFF,TGCAGTGCCCGGGACAGGGGGCTAGAAGCTTTCTTT,TRBJ1-1,-,TRBV20-1,TRBD1
CSARDFSTSGRRGTQYF,TGCAGTGCTAGAGATTTCTCGACTAGCGGGAGGCGAGGGACCCAGTACTTC,TRBJ2-5,once,TRBV20-1,TRBD2
CASRRSRTGGGFQPQHF,TGTGCCAGCCGTAGGTCTCGGACAGGGGGAGGGTTTCAGCCCCAGCATTTT,TRBJ1-5,-,TRBV27,TRBD1
CASSPPNSRQILTGTQYF,TGTGCCAGCTCACCACCCAACTCGAGACAGATACTAACTGGGACCCAGTACTTC,TRBJ2-5,-,TRBV18,-
CASTAILKSGYTF,TGTGCCAGTACCGCCATCCTGAAGAGCGGCTACACCTTC,TRBJ1-2,-,TRBV19,-
CASSLMTDTQYF,TGTGCCAGCAGTTTAATGACAGATACGCAGTATTTT,TRBJ2-3,-,TRBV12-3/TRBV12-4,-
CSARDFLYDEQFF,TGCAGTGCTCGGGACTTCCTCTACGATGAGCAGTTCTTC,TRBJ2-1,-,TRBV20-1,-
CASSVEVRGRNNEQFF,TGTGCCAGCAGCGTAGAAGTTAGGGGCCGTAATAATGAGCAGTTCTTC,TRBJ2-1,-,TRBV9,-
CASTPGQGSRPQHF,TGTGCCAGCACACCGGGACAGGGGAGTCGGCCCCAGCATTTT,TRBJ1-5,-,TRBV12-3/TRBV12-4,TRBD1
CASSVGGGGPEQYF,TGTGCCAGCAGCGTAGGAGGGGGCGGGCCCGAGCAGTACTTC,TRBJ2-7,-,TRBV9,TRBD1
CASSRPGLDYNEQFF,TGTGCCAGCAGTCGGCCGGGACTGGACTACAATGAGCAGTTCTTC,TRBJ2-1,-,TRBV6-5,-
CASSQDLSGTDTQYF,TGTGCCAGCAGCCAGGACCTCTCGGGCACAGATACGCAGTATTTT,TRBJ2-3,-,TRBV3-1,-
CATAEQGAPYNEQFF,TGTGCCACCGCAGAACAGGGAGCCCCCTACAATGAGCAGTTCTTC,TRBJ2-1,-,TRBV24-1,-
CASSPKGNPYEQYF,TGTGCCAGCTCACCGAAGGGGAACCCCTACGAGCAGTACTTC,TRBJ2-7,-,TRBV18,-
CATADLGRIQETQYF,TGTGCCACCGCGGATCTAGGACGGATCCAAGAGACCCAGTACTTC,TRBJ2-5,-,TRBV10-3,-
CASSSHFSRAGSNQPQHF,TGTGCCAGCAGTTCCCATTTTTCCAGGGCGGGAAGCAATCAGCCCCAGCATTTT,TRBJ1-5,-,TRBV6-2/TRBV6-3,-
CASRLVPGPSYEQYF,TGTGCAAGTCGCTTAGTCCCAGGGCCGTCCTACGAGCAGTACTTC,TRBJ2-7,-,TRBV12-2,-
CASSQALRGEGTYTGELFF,TGTGCCAGCAGCCAAGCGCTGAGGGGAGAGGGGACGTACACCGGGGAGCTGTTTTTT,TRBJ2-2,-,TRBV3-1,-
CASSYSIWGSEAFF,TGTGCCAGCAGTTACTCGATTTGGGGTTCTGAAGCTTTCTTT,TRBJ1-1,-,TRBV6-2/TRBV6-3,-
CASSPPLAGRFKQYF,TGTGCCAGCAGCCCCCCGCTAGCGGGGAGGTTCAAGCAGTACTTC,TRBJ2-7,-,TRBV14,TRBD2
CASSLGSGGNNEQFF,TGTGCCAGCAGCTTAGGTTCAGGGGGTAACAATGAGCAGTTCTTC,TRBJ2-1,-,TRBV7-2,TRBD1
CSATGRAYYGYTF,TGCAGCGCCACAGGCCGCGCCTACTATGGCTACACCTTC,TRBJ1-2,-,TRBV29-1,-
CASSTRGQGGNSPLHF,TGTGCCAGTAGTACCCGAGGACAGGGAGGGAATTCACCCCTCCACTTT,TRBJ1-6,-,TRBV19,TRBD1
CASSPRGGGNEQFF,TGTGCCAGCAGTCCGCGGGGGGGCGGGAATGAGCAGTTCTTC,TRBJ2-1,-,TRBV6-2/TRBV6-3,TRBD2
CASSQGLAIDTQYF,TGTGCCAGCAGCCAAGGACTAGCTATTGATACGCAGTATTTT,TRBJ2-3,-,TRBV3-1,TRBD2
CASSTRLAATYNEQFF,TGTGCCAGCAGCACACGACTAGCGGCGACCTACAATGAGCAGTTCTTC,TRBJ2-1,-,TRBV7-2,TRBD2
CASSLDWNSPLHF,TGCGCCAGCAGCCTTGACTGGAATTCACCCCTCCACTTT,TRBJ1-6,-,TRBV5-1,-
CASSLGQSSTDTQYF,TGTGCCAGCAGCCTGGGACAGAGCAGCACAGATACGCAGTATTTT,TRBJ2-3,once,TRBV2,TRBD1
CASSLDLTPRALAGGRSEQFF,TGTGCCAGCAGCTTAGACCTCACCCCCAGGGCCCTAGCGGGGGGGCGAAGTGAGCAGTTCTTC,TRBJ2-1,-,TRBV11-2,TRBD2
CASSRQGAQMNQPQHF,TGTGCCAGCAGCCGACAGGGGGCCCAGATGAATCAGCCCCAGCATTTT,TRBJ1-5,-,TRBV5-6,TRBD1
CSATPGERNQPQHF,TGCAGTGCTACACCGGGAGAGAGGAATCAGCCCCAGCATTTT,TRBJ1-5,-,TRBV20-1,-
CASSPGGIYNEQFF,TGCGCCAGCAGCCCGGGGGGGATCTACAATGAGCAGTTCTTC,TRBJ2-1,-,TRBV5-1,TRBD2
CASSVTPMGGETQYF,TGTGCCAGCAGCGTAACCCCCATGGGAGGAGAGACCCAGTACTTC,TRBJ2-5,-,TRBV9,-
CAWSVDRVNTEAFF,TGTGCCTGGAGTGTCGATAGGGTAAACACTGAAGCTTTCTTT,TRBJ1-1,-,TRBV30,-
CASRPGLSTDTQYF,TGTGCCAGCAGGCCGGGGTTAAGCACAGATACGCAGTATTTT,TRBJ2-3,few,TRBV21-1,-
CATSTRGREQPQHF,TGTGCCACCAGCACAAGGGGGCGCGAACAGCCCCAGCATTTT,TRBJ1-5,-,TRBV15,TRBD1
CASRSTSRGAQPQHF,TGTGCCAGCAGATCCACCTCGCGGGGAGCCCAGCCCCAGCATTTT,TRBJ1-5,-,TRBV27,-
CASSLLSSGGNYNEQFF,TGTGCCAGCAGCTTGCTGTCTAGCGGGGGGAACTACAATGAGCAGTTCTTC,TRBJ2-1,once,TRBV5-6,TRBD2
CASSQDNPRDTQYF,TGCGCCAGCAGCCAAGATAATCCCCGAGATACGCAGTATTTT,TRBJ2-3,-,TRBV4-1,-
CASSKKLAGGVETQYF,TGTGCCAGCAGCAAGAAACTAGCGGGAGGGGTGGAGACCCAGTACTTC,TRBJ2-5,-,TRBV21-1,-
CSGGSGARNGYTF,TGCAGCGGGGGTTCGGGGGCGCGGAACGGCTACACCTTC,TRBJ1-2,-,TRBV29-1,-